This T cell receptor (beta chain) was observed in a study of blood T cell repertoires in COVID-19. At the level of the study: PBMCs, B-cell-depleted T cells, or T cells provided the cDNA or gDNA that made up the material.

Methods used by the authors: Nucleated cell number was recorded as an estimate derived from reference gene primer amplification. Clones were sequenced by immunoSEQ multiplex PCR, and TCRdb holds only the in-frame ones, with some missing. The V and J calls and clone size are taken from that table; D and trimming were inferred from the DNA. Among tens of thousands of clones listed, 75% to 85% were seen once. Trimming took 4 bases from V and 3 from J; bases not matched to a gene: 3. The CDR3 is 12 amino acids. The V gene's germline CDR1 is GTSNPN and CDR2 SVGIG (reference sequence). This clone was seen a few times.

The chain couples TRBV30 to TRBJ2-7; 7 bases match TRBD2. The specimen sequenced was peripheral blood. The TCR was taken from a woman in her sixties with acute or convalescent COVID-19. The CDR3 here is CAWKVAGYEQYF. The CDR3 DNA sequence: TGTGCCTGGAAGGTAGCGGGCTACGAGCAGTACTTC.